This TCR beta chain was captured in a study of blood T cell repertoires in COVID-19. Looking at the study overall: T cells, B-cell-depleted T cells, or PBMCs supplied cDNA or gDNA.

Authors' data handling: Scientists estimated how many nucleated cells there were by amplifying reference gene primers. TCRdb's table, derived via immunoSEQ multiplex PCR, lists solely in-frame clones and lacks some. That table is the source of V, J and clone size, and D and trimming were worked out from the DNA. The profile shows more than 300,000 clones, 86% of them singletons. CDR3 size: 14 residues. Germline V gene data show CDR1 as MNHEY and CDR2 as SVGAGI. V was pared by 6 bases and J by 7 bases, with 18 bases between. Recovered status applied to Cohort 3 donors who had two consecutive negative PCRs. It also applied to those with clearance or with symptom resolution.

The chain has TRBV6-5 and TRBJ2-5; D possibly corresponds to TRBD2 (6 bases). The material sequenced was PBMCs or T cells enriched from blood (not recorded which). The TCR comes from a woman between 18 and 29 years old who had recovered from COVID-19. DNA of the CDR3: TGTGCCAGCAGCTTCGGACGTCTGGGAGGGACCCAGTACTTC. Protein: CASSFGRLGGTQYF.